These T cell receptor beta chains were read from a single sample in a study of blood T cell repertoires in COVID-19. Here immunoSEQ multiplex PCR was the method, and the copy in TCRdb shows in-frame clones only, minus some. The repertoire holds about 200,000 clones, 70% to 80% seen once, with over 5% in the top ten. The sample taken for sequencing was peripheral blood. The receptors originated from a woman between 40 and 55 years old with COVID-19, enrolled during active disease. Each CDR3 is given with its conserved first and last residue. Fields, in order: CDR3 length, clone size, V gene, J gene, D gene, CDR3 DNA, CDR3 protein. D genes are given only for firm matches. Size values are once, few and many counts, or a class for expanded clones, and some rows have none.

14	many	TRBV7-9	TRBJ2-5	TRBD2	TGTGCCAGCAGCCCCGGTACTAGCGGGGGGCAACCTTACTTC	CASSPGTSGGQPYF
14	.	TRBV5-1	TRBJ1-1	.	TGCGCCAGCAGCCAGGACAGCTCGAACACTGAAGCTTTCTTT	CASSQDSSNTEAFF
17	.	TRBV12-5	TRBJ2-7	.	TGTGCTAGTGGTCCATCCCAGTGGGCAGGGTATGCAAGCGAGCAGTACTTC	CASGPSQWAGYASEQYF
13	.	TRBV15	TRBJ2-1	.	TGTGCCACCAGCACTAGATTAGGGGCTGAGCAGTTCTTC	CATSTRLGAEQFF
17	.	TRBV5-4	TRBJ2-6	TRBD1	TGTGCCAGCAGGCCGGGACAGGGGTTCTCTGGGGCCAACGTCCTGACTTTC	CASRPGQGFSGANVLTF
15	.	TRBV6-4	TRBJ1-5	.	TGTGCCAGCAGTGTTATTCTCCAGGTCCCGCAGCCCCAGCATTTT	CASSVILQVPQPQHF
12	.	TRBV10-3	TRBJ1-1	.	TGTGCCATCACCCAGGGGAACACTGAAGCTTTCTTT	CAITQGNTEAFF
12	.	TRBV30	TRBJ1-1	.	TGTGCCTGGAGTATGAGGGCAGCCGATAGGTTCTTT	CAWSMRAADRFF
15	.	TRBV5-4	TRBJ1-2	.	TGTGCCAGCAGCTTGGCGGAGCCTGCTAACTATGGCTACACCTTC	CASSLAEPANYGYTF
14	.	TRBV2	TRBJ2-7	.	TGTGCCACCCTGCGAGAACAGGAGACCTACGAGCAGTACTTC	CATLREQETYEQYF
13	.	TRBV30	TRBJ2-5	TRBD2	TGTGCCTGGGAGCGGGGGGGCCTTGAGACCCAGTACTTC	CAWERGGLETQYF